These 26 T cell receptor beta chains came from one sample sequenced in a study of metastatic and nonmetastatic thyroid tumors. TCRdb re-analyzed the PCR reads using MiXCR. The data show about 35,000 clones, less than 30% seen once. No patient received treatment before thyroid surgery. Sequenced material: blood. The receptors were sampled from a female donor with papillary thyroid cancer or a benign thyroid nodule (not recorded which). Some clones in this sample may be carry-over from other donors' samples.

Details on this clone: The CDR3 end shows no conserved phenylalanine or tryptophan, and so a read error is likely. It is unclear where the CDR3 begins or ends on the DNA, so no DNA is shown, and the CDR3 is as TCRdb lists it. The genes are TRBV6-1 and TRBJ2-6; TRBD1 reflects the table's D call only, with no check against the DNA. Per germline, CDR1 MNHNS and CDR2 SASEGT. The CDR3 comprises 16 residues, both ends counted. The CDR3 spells CASSGTGGAGANVLTV.

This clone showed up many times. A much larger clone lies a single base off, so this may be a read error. The CDR3 reads CASSIMAEWDQPQHF. CDR3 coding DNA: TGTGCCAGTAGTATAATGGCGGAATGGGATCAGCCCCAGCATTTT. This chain links TRBV19 with TRBJ1-5; the D is unclear. V lost 2 bases to trimming and J lost 5 bases, with 13 bases between them. Germline loops: CDR1 LNHDA, CDR2 SQIVND (reference sequence). The CDR3 runs 15 residues.

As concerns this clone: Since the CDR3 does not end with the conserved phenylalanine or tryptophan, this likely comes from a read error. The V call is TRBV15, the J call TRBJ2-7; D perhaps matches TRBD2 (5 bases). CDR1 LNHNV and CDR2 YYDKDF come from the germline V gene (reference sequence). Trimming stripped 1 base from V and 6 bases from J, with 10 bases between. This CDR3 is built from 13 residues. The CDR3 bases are TGTGCCACCAGCAGAGTAGCAGCGGTCGAGCAGTACTCC. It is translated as CATSRVAAVEQYS.

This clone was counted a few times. This CDR3 is CASTETAISYEQYF. In DNA form, the CDR3 reads TGTGCCAGCACCGAAACAGCTATCTCCTACGAGCAGTACTTC. The chain combines TRBV6-1 with TRBJ2-7, with D uncertain. Germline V CDR1 and CDR2: MNHNS, SASEGT. V was trimmed by 7 bases and J by 0 bases, leaving 13 bases between them. The CDR3 is made up of 14 amino acids.

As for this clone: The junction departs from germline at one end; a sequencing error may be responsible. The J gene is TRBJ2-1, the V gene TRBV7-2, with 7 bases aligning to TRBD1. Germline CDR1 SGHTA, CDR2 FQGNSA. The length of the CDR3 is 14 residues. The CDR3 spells CAISWDSPYNEQFF. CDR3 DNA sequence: TGTGCCATCAGCTGGGACAGCCCCTACAATGAGCAGTTCTTC.

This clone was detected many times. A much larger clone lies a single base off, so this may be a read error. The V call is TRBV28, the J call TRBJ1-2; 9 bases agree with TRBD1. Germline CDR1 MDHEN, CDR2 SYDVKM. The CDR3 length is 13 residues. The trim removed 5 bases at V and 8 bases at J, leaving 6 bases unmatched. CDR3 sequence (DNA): TGTGCCAGCAGTCCACAGGGGGCGGGAGGCTACACCTTC. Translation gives CASSPQGAGGYTF.

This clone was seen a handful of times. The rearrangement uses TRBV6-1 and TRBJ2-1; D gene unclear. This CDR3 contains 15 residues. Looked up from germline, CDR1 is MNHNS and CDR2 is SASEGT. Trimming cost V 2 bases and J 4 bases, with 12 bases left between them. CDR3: CASSESAEGYNEQFF. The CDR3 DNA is TGTGCCAGCAGTGAATCGGCGGAAGGATACAATGAGCAGTTCTTC.

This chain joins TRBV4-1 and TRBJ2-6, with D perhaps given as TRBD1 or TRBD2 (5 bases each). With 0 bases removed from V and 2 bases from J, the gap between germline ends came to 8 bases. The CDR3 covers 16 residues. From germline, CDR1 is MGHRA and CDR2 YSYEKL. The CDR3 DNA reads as TGCGCCAGCAGCCAAGATTGGGGACCTGGGGCCAACGTCCTGACTTTC. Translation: CASSQDWGPGANVLTF.

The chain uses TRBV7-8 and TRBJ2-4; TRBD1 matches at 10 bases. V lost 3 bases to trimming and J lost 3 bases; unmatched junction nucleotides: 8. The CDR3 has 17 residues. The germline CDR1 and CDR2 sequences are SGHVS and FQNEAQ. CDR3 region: CASSLWDRGFVKNIQYF. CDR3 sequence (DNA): TGTGCCAGCAGCTTGTGGGACAGGGGTTTCGTCAAAAACATTCAGTACTTC.

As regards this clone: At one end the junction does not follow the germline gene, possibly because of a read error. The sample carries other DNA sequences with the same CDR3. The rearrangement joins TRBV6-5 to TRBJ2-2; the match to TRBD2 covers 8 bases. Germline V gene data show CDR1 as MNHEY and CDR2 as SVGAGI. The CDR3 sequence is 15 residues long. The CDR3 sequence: CASSYSGLEAGELFF. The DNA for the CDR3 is TGTGCCAGCAGTTACTCGGGACTAGAAGCAGGGGAGTTGTTTTTT.

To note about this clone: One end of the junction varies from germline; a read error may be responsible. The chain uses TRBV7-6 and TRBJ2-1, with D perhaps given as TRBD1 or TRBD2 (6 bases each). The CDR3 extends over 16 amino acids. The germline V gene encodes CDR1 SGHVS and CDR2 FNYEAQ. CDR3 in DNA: TGTGCTAGCAGCTTAGCTGGGGGCGGGAATGGAAATGAGCAGTTCTTC. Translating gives CASSLAGGGNGNEQFF. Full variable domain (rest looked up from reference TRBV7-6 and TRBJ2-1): GAGVSQSPRYKVTKRGQDVALRCDPISGHVSLYWYRQALGQGPEFLTYFNYEAQQDKSGLPNDRFSAERPEGSISTLTIQRTEQRDSAMYRCASSLAGGGNGNEQFFGPGTRLTVL.

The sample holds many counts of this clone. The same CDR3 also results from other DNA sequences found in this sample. This CDR3 reads CASSQGVTSTDTQYF. Written as DNA, the CDR3 is TGTGCCAGCAGCCAGGGGGTTACTAGCACAGATACGCAGTATTTT. The V gene is TRBV28, the J gene TRBJ2-3; 7 nucleotides line up with TRBD1. Germline V lookup: CDR1 MDHEN, CDR2 SYDVKM. V was clipped by 6 bases and J by 0 bases; unmatched bases: 6. The CDR3 totals 15 residues.

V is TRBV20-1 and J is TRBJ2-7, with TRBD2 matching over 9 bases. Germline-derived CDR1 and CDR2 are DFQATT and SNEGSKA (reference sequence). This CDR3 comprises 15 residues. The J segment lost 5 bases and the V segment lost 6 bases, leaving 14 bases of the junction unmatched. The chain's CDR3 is CSAFWREGSLNEQYF. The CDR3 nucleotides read TGCAGTGCATTCTGGCGGGAGGGCTCCTTGAACGAGCAGTACTTC.

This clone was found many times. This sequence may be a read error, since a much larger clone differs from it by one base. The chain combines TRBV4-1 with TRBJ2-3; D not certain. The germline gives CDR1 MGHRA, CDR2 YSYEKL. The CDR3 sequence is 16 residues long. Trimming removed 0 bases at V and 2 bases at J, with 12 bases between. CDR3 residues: CASSQDLGVATDTQYF. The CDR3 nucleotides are TGCGCCAGCAGCCAAGATTTGGGCGTGGCCACAGATACGCAGTATTTT.

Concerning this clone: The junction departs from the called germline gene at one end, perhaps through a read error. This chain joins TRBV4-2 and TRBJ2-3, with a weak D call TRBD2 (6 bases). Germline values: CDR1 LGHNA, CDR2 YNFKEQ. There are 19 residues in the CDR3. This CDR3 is CASSQDETTCGDRTDTQSF. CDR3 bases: TGTGCCAGCAGCCAAGATGAGACTACTTGCGGGGATCGCACAGATACGCAGTCTTTT.

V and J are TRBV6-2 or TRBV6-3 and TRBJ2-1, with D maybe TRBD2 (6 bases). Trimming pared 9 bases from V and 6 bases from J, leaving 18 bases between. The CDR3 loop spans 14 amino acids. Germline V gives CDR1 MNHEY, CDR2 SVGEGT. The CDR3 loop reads CASERTIGPNEQFF. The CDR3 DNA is TGTGCCAGTGAGCGGACTATCGGTCCCAATGAGCAGTTCTTC.

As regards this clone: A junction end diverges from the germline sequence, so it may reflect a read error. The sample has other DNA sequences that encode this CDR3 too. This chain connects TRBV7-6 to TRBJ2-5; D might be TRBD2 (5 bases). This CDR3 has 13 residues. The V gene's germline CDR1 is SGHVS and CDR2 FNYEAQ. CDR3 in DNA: TGTGCAAGCAGCCTTGGCGGGCGGGAGACCCAGTACTTC. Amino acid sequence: CASSLGGRETQYF.

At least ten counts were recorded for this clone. CDR3 nucleotide sequence: TGTGCCAGCAGTACCCTAGGGGCGGCGAGCTCCTACAATGAGCAGTTCTTC. Translated, it gives CASSTLGAASSYNEQFF. The chain joins TRBV28 to TRBJ2-1; D might be TRBD1 (5 bases). Trimming left V 5 bases short and J 0 bases short, with 17 bases between. The germline V gene has CDR1 MDHEN and CDR2 SYDVKM. CDR3 size: 17 residues.

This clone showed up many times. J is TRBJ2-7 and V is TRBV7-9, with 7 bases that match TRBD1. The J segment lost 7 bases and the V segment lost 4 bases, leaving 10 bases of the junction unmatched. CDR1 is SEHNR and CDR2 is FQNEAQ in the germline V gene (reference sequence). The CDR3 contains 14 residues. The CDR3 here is CASSSGTVSLEQYF. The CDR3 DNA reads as TGTGCCAGCAGCTCAGGGACAGTTAGTTTGGAGCAGTACTTC. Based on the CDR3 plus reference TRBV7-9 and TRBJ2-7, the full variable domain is DTGVSQNPRHKITKRGQNVTFRCDPISEHNRLYWYRQTLGQGPEFLTYFQNEAQLEKSRLLSDRFSAERPKGSFSTLEIQRTEQGDSAMYLCASSSGTVSLEQYFGPGTRLTVT.

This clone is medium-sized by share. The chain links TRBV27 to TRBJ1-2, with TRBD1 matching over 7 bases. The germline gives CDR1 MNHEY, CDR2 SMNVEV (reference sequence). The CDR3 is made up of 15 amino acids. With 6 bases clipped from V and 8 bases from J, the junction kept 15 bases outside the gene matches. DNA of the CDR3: TGTGCCAGCAGCCCCGCAGCACAGGGGAGGAGGGGCTACACCTTC. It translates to CASSPAAQGRRGYTF.

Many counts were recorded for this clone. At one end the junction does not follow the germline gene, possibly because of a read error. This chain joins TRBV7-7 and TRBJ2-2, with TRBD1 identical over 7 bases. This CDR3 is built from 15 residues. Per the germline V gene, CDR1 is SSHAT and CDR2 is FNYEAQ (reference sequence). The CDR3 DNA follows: TGTGCTAGCAGCCGGGGACAGAGAGACACCGGGGAGCTGTTTTTT. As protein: CASSRGQRDTGELFF. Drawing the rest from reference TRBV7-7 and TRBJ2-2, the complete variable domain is GAGVSQSPRYKVTKRGQDVTLRCDPISSHATLYWYQQALGQGPEFLTYFNYEAQPDKSGLPSDRFSAERPEGSISTLTIQRTEQRDSAMYRCASSRGQRDTGELFFGEGSRLTVL.

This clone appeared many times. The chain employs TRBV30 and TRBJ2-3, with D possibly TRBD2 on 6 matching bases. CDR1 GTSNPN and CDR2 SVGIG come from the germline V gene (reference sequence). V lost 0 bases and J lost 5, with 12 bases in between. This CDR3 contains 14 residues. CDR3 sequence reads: CAWSVGGDQDTQYF. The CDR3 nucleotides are TGTGCCTGGAGTGTGGGCGGGGACCAAGATACGCAGTATTTT.

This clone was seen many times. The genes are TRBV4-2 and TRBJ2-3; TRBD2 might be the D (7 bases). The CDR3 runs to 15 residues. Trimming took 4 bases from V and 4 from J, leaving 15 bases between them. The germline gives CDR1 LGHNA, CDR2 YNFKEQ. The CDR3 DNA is TGTGCCAGCAGCCCGGGGCGCGGGGGCGCAGATACGCAGTATTTT. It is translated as CASSPGRGGADTQYF.

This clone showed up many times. CDR3 DNA: TGTGCCAGCAGGCGAGGATTGTCGGAGACCCAGTACTTC. It codes for CASRRGLSETQYF. The chain recombines TRBV27 with TRBJ2-5; no firm D call. The germline gives CDR1 MNHEY, CDR2 SMNVEV (reference sequence). The V end was cut by 6 bases, the J end by 5 bases, with 13 bases between. The CDR3 has 13 residues.

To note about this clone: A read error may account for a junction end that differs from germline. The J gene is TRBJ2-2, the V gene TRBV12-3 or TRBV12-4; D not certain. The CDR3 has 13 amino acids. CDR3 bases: TGTGCCAGCAGTTTCAGACGAACTTGGGATCTGTTCTTT. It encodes CASSFRRTWDLFF.

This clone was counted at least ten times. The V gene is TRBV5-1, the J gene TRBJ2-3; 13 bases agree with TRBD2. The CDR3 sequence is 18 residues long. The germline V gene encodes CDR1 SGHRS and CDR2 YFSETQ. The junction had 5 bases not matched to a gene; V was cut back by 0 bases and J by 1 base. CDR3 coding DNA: TGCGCCAGCAGCTTGGGACTAGCGGGAGGTCGGGGCACAGATACGCAGTATTTT. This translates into CASSLGLAGGRGTDTQYF. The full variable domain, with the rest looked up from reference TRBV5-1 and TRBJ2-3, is KAGVTQTPRYLIKTRGQQVTLSCSPISGHRSVSWYQQTPGQGLQFLFEYFSETQRNKGNFPGRFSGRQFSNSRSEMNVSTLELGDSALYLCASSLGLAGGRGTDTQYFGPGTRLTVL.